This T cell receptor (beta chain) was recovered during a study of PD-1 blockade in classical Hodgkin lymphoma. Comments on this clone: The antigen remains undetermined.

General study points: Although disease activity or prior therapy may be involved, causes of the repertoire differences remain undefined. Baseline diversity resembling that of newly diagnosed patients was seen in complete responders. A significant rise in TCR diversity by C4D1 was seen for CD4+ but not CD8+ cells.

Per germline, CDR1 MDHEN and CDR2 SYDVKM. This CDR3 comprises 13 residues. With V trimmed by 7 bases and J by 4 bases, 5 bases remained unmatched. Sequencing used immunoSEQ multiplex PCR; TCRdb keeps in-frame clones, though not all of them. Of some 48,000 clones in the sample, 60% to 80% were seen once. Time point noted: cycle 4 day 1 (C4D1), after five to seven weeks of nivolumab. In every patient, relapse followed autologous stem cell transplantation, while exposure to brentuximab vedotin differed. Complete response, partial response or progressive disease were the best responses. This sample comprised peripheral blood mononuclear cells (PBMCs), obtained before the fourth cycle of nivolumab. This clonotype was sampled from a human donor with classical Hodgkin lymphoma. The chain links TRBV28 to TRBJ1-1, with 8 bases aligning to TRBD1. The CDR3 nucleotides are TGTGCCAGCACCGGACAGGGAGGCACTGAAGCTTTCTTT. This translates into CASTGQGGTEAFF.